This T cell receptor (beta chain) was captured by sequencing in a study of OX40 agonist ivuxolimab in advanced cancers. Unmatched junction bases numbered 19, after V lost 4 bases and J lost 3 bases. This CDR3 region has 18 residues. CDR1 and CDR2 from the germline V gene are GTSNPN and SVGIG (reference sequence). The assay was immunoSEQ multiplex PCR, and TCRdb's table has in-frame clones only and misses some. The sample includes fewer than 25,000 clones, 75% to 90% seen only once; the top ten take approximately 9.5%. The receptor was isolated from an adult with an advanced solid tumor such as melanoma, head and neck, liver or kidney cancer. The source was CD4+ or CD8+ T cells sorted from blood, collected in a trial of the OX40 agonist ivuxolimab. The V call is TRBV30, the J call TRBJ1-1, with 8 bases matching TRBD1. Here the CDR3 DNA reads TGTGCCTGGACACATCTTCCGGGACAGGCCTCCGGGGACACTGAAGCTTTCTTT. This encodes CAWTHLPGQASGDTEAFF.